Sequencing of this TCR beta chain was carried out in a study of neurological immune-mediated disorders. The study, taken as a whole, reports: The greatest TCR clonal expansion appeared in HTLV-1-associated myelopathy and the smallest, falling below healthy controls, in multiple sclerosis.

About this clonotype: Antigen specificity is unknown.

V was cut by 5 bases and J by 2 bases, with 10 bases left in between. The CDR3 runs to 13 residues. Germline V CDR1 and CDR2: DFQATT, SNEGSKA (reference sequence). 5'RACE employing 10-nucleotide random UMIs yielded the cDNA. Each CDR3 protein gets one entry after TCRdb re-called the 5' RACE reads with MiXCR. This sample carries approximately 50,000 distinct CDR3 sequences, around 5.8% of them seen once, and the ten largest clones take 1.1% to 1.5%. This receptor was identified in a woman aged 18-29 years with multiple sclerosis. V is TRBV20-1 and J is TRBJ2-1; perhaps TRBD2 as D (5 bases). Input material: CD4+ T cells from blood. Here the CDR3 reads CSAGGLAYNEQFF. The CDR3 nucleotides are TGCAGTGCTGGAGGACTGGCCTACAATGAGCAGTTCTTC.